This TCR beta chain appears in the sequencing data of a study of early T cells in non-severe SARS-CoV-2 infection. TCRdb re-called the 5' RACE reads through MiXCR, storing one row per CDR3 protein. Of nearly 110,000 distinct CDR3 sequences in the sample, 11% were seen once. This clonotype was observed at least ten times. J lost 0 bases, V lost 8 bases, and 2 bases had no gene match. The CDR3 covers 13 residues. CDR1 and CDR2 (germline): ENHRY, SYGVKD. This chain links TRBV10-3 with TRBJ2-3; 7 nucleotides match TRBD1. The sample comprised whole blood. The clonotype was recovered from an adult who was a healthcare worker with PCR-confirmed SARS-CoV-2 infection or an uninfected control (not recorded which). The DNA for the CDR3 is TGTGCCATCGCGACAGGGAGCACAGATACGCAGTATTTT. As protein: CAIATGSTDTQYF.